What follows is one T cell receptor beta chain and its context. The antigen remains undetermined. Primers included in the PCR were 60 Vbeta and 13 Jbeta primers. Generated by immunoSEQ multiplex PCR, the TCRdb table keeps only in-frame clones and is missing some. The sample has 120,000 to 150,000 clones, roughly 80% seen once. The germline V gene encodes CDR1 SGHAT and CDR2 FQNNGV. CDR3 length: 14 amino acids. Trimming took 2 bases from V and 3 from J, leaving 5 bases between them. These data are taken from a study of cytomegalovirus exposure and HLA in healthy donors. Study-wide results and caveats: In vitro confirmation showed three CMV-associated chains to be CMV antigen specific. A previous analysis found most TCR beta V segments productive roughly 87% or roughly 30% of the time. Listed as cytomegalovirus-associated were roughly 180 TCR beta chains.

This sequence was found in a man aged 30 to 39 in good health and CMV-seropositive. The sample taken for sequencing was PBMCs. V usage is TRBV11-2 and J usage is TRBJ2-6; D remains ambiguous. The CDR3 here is CASSLSGGANVLTF. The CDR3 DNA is TGTGCCAGCAGCTTATCGGGTGGGGCCAACGTCCTGACTTTC.